This section outlines one TCR beta chain sequence together with its context. The data stem from a study of OX40 agonist ivuxolimab in advanced cancers. Overall study context: Every 2 weeks, ivuxolimab was infused into the patients intravenously at between 0.01 and 10 mg/kg.

Germline loops: CDR1 ENHRY, CDR2 SYGVKD. The CDR3 has 15 amino acids. V lost 4 bases to trimming and J lost 3 bases; unmatched junction nucleotides: 6. Using immunoSEQ multiplex PCR, the repertoire was profiled, and TCRdb retains in-frame clones only, with some absent. The sample lists about 80,000 clones, about nine tenths occurring once. The clonotype was recovered from an adult with an advanced solid tumor such as melanoma, head and neck, liver or kidney cancer. The source material was CD4+ or CD8+ T cells sorted from blood, sampled in a trial of the OX40 agonist ivuxolimab. This chain connects TRBV10-3 to TRBJ1-2; TRBD1 aligns across 9 bases. CDR3 bases: TGTGCCATCAGTGCCCCGACAGGGGGGGACTATGGCTACACCTTC. This translates into CAISAPTGGDYGYTF.